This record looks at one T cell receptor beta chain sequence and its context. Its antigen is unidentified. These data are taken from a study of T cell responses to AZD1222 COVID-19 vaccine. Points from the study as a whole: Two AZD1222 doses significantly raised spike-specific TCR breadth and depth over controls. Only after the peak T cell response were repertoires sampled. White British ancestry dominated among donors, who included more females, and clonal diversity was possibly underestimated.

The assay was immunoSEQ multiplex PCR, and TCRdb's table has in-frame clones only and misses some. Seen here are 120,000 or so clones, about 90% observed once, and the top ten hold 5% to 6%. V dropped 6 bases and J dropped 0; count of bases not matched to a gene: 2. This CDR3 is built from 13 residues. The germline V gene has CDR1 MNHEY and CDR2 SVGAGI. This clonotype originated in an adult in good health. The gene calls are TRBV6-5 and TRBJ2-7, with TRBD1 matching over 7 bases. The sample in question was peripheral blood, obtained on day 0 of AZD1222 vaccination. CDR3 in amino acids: CASSRQGSYEQYF. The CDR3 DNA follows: TGTGCCAGCAGCCGACAGGGCTCCTACGAGCAGTACTTC.